The rows below give T cell receptor beta chains drawn from one sample of a study of identical twins. TCRdb itself ran the 5' RACE reads through MiXCR, one entry per CDR3 protein. This sample yields hundreds of thousands of distinct CDR3 sequences, of which approximately 18% are seen a single time; about an eighth belongs to the top ten. Separately, the same data were catalogued under a study of T cells expressing NK-cell markers.

The specimen sequenced was PBMCs. These receptors all come from a woman between 18 and 30 years old in good health. Both conserved end residues are part of each CDR3. A D gene is named only where the DNA matches it firmly. Size values are once, few and many counts, or a class for expanded clones, and some rows have none.

abundance: .
v_gene: TRBV4-2
d_gene: .
j_gene: TRBJ2-3
CDR3aa: CASSQDLLGQTQYF
CDR3nt: TGTGCCAGCAGCCAAGATCTCCTTGGCCAGACGCAGTATTTT

abundance: many
v_gene: TRBV12-3/TRBV12-4
d_gene: .
j_gene: TRBJ1-6
CDR3aa: CASRDRGRGGHSPLHF
CDR3nt: TGTGCCAGCAGAGACCGGGGACGGGGGGGGCACTCACCCCTCCACTTT

abundance: few
v_gene: TRBV6-2/TRBV6-3
d_gene: TRBD2
j_gene: TRBJ2-2
CDR3aa: CASSLGGSLSGELFF
CDR3nt: TGTGCCAGCAGTTTAGGCGGGAGTCTATCCGGGGAGCTGTTTTTT

abundance: .
v_gene: TRBV5-1
d_gene: .
j_gene: TRBJ2-1
CDR3aa: CASSFGMGLYNEQFF
CDR3nt: TGCGCCAGCAGCTTTGGGATGGGGCTCTACAATGAGCAGTTCTTC

abundance: .
v_gene: TRBV4-2
d_gene: TRBD2
j_gene: TRBJ2-4
CDR3aa: CASSLPRAGGTGLGAKNIQYF
CDR3nt: TGTGCCAGCAGCCTCCCGCGAGCGGGGGGTACGGGGTTAGGGGCCAAAAACATTCAGTACTTC

abundance: .
v_gene: TRBV20-1
d_gene: TRBD2
j_gene: TRBJ2-5
CDR3aa: CSARDYRTSGREETQYF
CDR3nt: TGCAGTGCTAGAGATTACAGGACTAGCGGGAGAGAAGAGACCCAGTACTTC

abundance: .
v_gene: TRBV12-3/TRBV12-4
d_gene: .
j_gene: TRBJ2-3
CDR3aa: CASSPSAGSRYTDTQYF
CDR3nt: TGTGCCAGCAGTCCAAGCGCAGGGTCCCGTTACACAGATACGCAGTATTTT

abundance: .
v_gene: TRBV5-1
d_gene: .
j_gene: TRBJ2-5
CDR3aa: CASSTGLAETQYF
CDR3nt: TGCGCCAGCAGCACCGGACTGGCGGAGACCCAGTACTTC

abundance: .
v_gene: TRBV12-3/TRBV12-4
d_gene: .
j_gene: TRBJ1-1
CDR3aa: CASLRGTRNTEAFF
CDR3nt: TGTGCCAGCCTTCGCGGGACGAGGAACACTGAAGCTTTCTTT

abundance: .
v_gene: TRBV20-1
d_gene: TRBD1
j_gene: TRBJ2-1
CDR3aa: CSAYRTGYNEQFF
CDR3nt: TGCAGTGCTTATCGGACAGGCTACAATGAGCAGTTCTTC

abundance: .
v_gene: TRBV18
d_gene: TRBD2
j_gene: TRBJ2-1
CDR3aa: CASSPRAHGGASYNEQFF
CDR3nt: TGTGCCAGCTCACCGAGGGCCCACGGGGGGGCCTCCTACAATGAGCAGTTCTTC

abundance: few
v_gene: TRBV6-5
d_gene: .
j_gene: TRBJ2-7
CDR3aa: CASSYSISTTTYEQYF
CDR3nt: TGTGCCAGCAGTTACTCGATCAGCACTACTACCTACGAGCAGTACTTC

abundance: few
v_gene: TRBV6-2/TRBV6-3
d_gene: .
j_gene: TRBJ1-1
CDR3aa: CASSQRTAHSEAFF
CDR3nt: TGTGCCAGCAGTCAACGGACGGCTCATTCTGAAGCTTTCTTT

abundance: .
v_gene: TRBV20-1
d_gene: .
j_gene: TRBJ1-2
CDR3aa: CSASLEASYGYTF
CDR3nt: TGCAGTGCTAGCTTAGAAGCTTCCTATGGCTACACCTTC

abundance: few
v_gene: TRBV20-1
d_gene: TRBD1
j_gene: TRBJ2-7
CDR3aa: CSARRQGAYEQYF
CDR3nt: TGCAGTGCTAGGCGACAGGGGGCCTACGAGCAGTACTTC

abundance: many
v_gene: TRBV12-3/TRBV12-4
d_gene: TRBD1
j_gene: TRBJ1-3
CDR3aa: CASTRGQGNTIYF
CDR3nt: TGTGCCAGCACCCGGGGACAGGGAAACACCATATATTTT

abundance: .
v_gene: TRBV24-1
d_gene: .
j_gene: TRBJ1-2
CDR3aa: CATTSEGNGYTF
CDR3nt: TGTGCCACCACCTCGGAGGGAAATGGCTACACCTTC

abundance: .
v_gene: TRBV6-5
d_gene: .
j_gene: TRBJ1-2
CDR3aa: CASSYGGGDGYTF
CDR3nt: TGTGCCAGCAGTTATGGAGGAGGGGACGGCTACACCTTC

abundance: few
v_gene: TRBV18
d_gene: .
j_gene: TRBJ1-1
CDR3aa: CASSPSGTLVVNLAFF
CDR3nt: TGTGCCAGCTCACCAAGTGGAACGTTGGTAGTTAATCTGGCTTTCTTT

abundance: .
v_gene: TRBV4-3
d_gene: .
j_gene: TRBJ2-1
CDR3aa: CASSQDSVGEQFF
CDR3nt: TGCGCCAGCAGCCAAGATTCGGTGGGGGAGCAGTTCTTC

abundance: .
v_gene: TRBV25-1
d_gene: TRBD2
j_gene: TRBJ2-2
CDR3aa: CASSLLAGESELFF
CDR3nt: TGTGCCAGCAGTCTCCTAGCGGGGGAGAGCGAGCTGTTTTTT

abundance: .
v_gene: TRBV5-1
d_gene: .
j_gene: TRBJ2-6
CDR3aa: CASSFGQLSGANVLTF
CDR3nt: TGCGCCAGCAGCTTCGGACAGCTCTCTGGGGCCAACGTCCTGACTTTC

abundance: few
v_gene: TRBV7-8
d_gene: .
j_gene: TRBJ1-1
CDR3aa: CASSPSGLVGTEAFF
CDR3nt: TGTGCCAGCAGCCCGTCGGGGCTAGTCGGCACTGAAGCTTTCTTT

abundance: few
v_gene: TRBV20-1
d_gene: TRBD2
j_gene: TRBJ2-3
CDR3aa: CSAGPSGVTDTQYF
CDR3nt: TGCAGTGCTGGACCTAGCGGAGTTACAGATACGCAGTATTTT

abundance: few
v_gene: TRBV7-9
d_gene: .
j_gene: TRBJ2-1
CDR3aa: CASSFLQSSGGNEQFF
CDR3nt: TGTGCCAGCAGCTTTCTACAGAGCTCGGGTGGCAATGAGCAGTTCTTC

abundance: .
v_gene: TRBV20-1
d_gene: .
j_gene: TRBJ2-7
CDR3aa: CSARDLRAAYEQYF
CDR3nt: TGCAGTGCTAGAGATCTTCGAGCCGCCTACGAGCAGTACTTC

abundance: .
v_gene: TRBV7-2
d_gene: .
j_gene: TRBJ2-1
CDR3aa: CASSLVGGGRIHNEQFF
CDR3nt: TGTGCCAGCAGCTTAGTAGGGGGCGGGAGGATCCACAATGAGCAGTTCTTC

abundance: few
v_gene: TRBV7-6
d_gene: .
j_gene: TRBJ2-5
CDR3aa: CASGPRGFQETQYF
CDR3nt: TGTGCCAGCGGGCCGAGAGGGTTCCAAGAGACCCAGTACTTC

abundance: .
v_gene: TRBV5-1
d_gene: TRBD1
j_gene: TRBJ1-4
CDR3aa: CASSPQGTTNEKLFF
CDR3nt: TGCGCCAGCAGCCCACAGGGGACAACTAATGAAAAACTGTTTTTT

abundance: .
v_gene: TRBV7-9
d_gene: .
j_gene: TRBJ2-1
CDR3aa: CASSIQGNEQFF
CDR3nt: TGTGCCAGCAGCATACAGGGCAATGAGCAGTTCTTC

abundance: .
v_gene: TRBV10-3
d_gene: TRBD2
j_gene: TRBJ2-3
CDR3aa: CAISVHGGGTDTQYF
CDR3nt: TGTGCCATCAGTGTACACGGGGGGGGCACAGATACGCAGTATTTT

abundance: .
v_gene: TRBV12-3/TRBV12-4
d_gene: TRBD2
j_gene: TRBJ2-1
CDR3aa: CASSSLGIAGPYNEQFF
CDR3nt: TGTGCCAGCAGTTCCCTTGGAATAGCGGGACCCTACAATGAGCAGTTCTTC

abundance: few
v_gene: TRBV20-1
d_gene: TRBD2
j_gene: TRBJ2-1
CDR3aa: CSARDGTSGANEQFF
CDR3nt: TGCAGTGCTAGAGACGGGACTAGCGGAGCGAATGAGCAGTTCTTC

abundance: many
v_gene: TRBV20-1
d_gene: TRBD2
j_gene: TRBJ2-3
CDR3aa: CSAAPGHGGEDTQYF
CDR3nt: TGCAGTGCTGCCCCGGGACACGGGGGGGAAGATACGCAGTATTTT

abundance: .
v_gene: TRBV10-3
d_gene: TRBD1
j_gene: TRBJ2-3
CDR3aa: CAISDKGAGDTQYF
CDR3nt: TGTGCCATCAGTGACAAGGGGGCAGGAGATACGCAGTATTTT

abundance: .
v_gene: TRBV20-1
d_gene: .
j_gene: TRBJ1-2
CDR3aa: CSASPEGTFYGYTF
CDR3nt: TGCAGTGCTAGCCCTGAGGGGACCTTCTATGGCTACACCTTC

abundance: many
v_gene: TRBV11-2
d_gene: TRBD1
j_gene: TRBJ1-6
CDR3aa: CASSLEAGGSNSPLHF
CDR3nt: TGTGCCAGCAGCTTAGAGGCAGGGGGCTCAAATTCACCCCTCCACTTT

abundance: few
v_gene: TRBV10-3
d_gene: TRBD2
j_gene: TRBJ2-7
CDR3aa: CAIEPGLLAGDRSYEQYF
CDR3nt: TGTGCCATCGAGCCCGGTTTACTAGCGGGAGATCGGTCCTACGAGCAGTACTTC

abundance: few
v_gene: TRBV10-3
d_gene: TRBD2
j_gene: TRBJ2-3
CDR3aa: CAIRPSGGSTDTQYF
CDR3nt: TGTGCCATCAGGCCTAGCGGGGGAAGCACAGATACGCAGTATTTT

abundance: many
v_gene: TRBV2
d_gene: TRBD1
j_gene: TRBJ2-3
CDR3aa: CASRQGSSTDTQYF
CDR3nt: TGTGCCAGCAGACAGGGGAGTAGCACAGATACGCAGTATTTT

abundance: few
v_gene: TRBV7-9
d_gene: .
j_gene: TRBJ2-2
CDR3aa: CASSLPAGRNTGELFF
CDR3nt: TGTGCCAGCAGCTTGCCGGCAGGGCGAAACACCGGGGAGCTGTTTTTT

abundance: .
v_gene: TRBV7-2
d_gene: TRBD2
j_gene: TRBJ2-3
CDR3aa: CASSHRTSRYTDTQYF
CDR3nt: TGTGCCAGCAGCCATCGGACTAGCCGGTACACAGATACGCAGTATTTT

abundance: many
v_gene: TRBV21-1
d_gene: .
j_gene: TRBJ1-5
CDR3aa: CASSKVPGFSNQPQHF
CDR3nt: TGTGCCAGCAGCAAAGTCCCGGGGTTTAGCAATCAGCCCCAGCATTTT

abundance: .
v_gene: TRBV2
d_gene: .
j_gene: TRBJ2-1
CDR3aa: CASSVAQKNNEQFF
CDR3nt: TGTGCCAGCAGTGTCGCACAGAAGAACAATGAGCAGTTCTTC

abundance: many
v_gene: TRBV10-3
d_gene: .
j_gene: TRBJ1-2
CDR3aa: CAMSRDIGRGYGYTF
CDR3nt: TGTGCCATGAGCCGGGACATCGGGCGGGGCTATGGCTACACCTTC

abundance: many
v_gene: TRBV20-1
d_gene: .
j_gene: TRBJ1-5
CDR3aa: CSAGVNQPQHF
CDR3nt: TGCAGTGCTGGTGTAAATCAGCCCCAGCATTTT

abundance: .
v_gene: TRBV5-5
d_gene: .
j_gene: TRBJ1-5
CDR3aa: CASSLFWDQPQHF
CDR3nt: TGTGCCAGCAGCTTGTTTTGGGATCAGCCCCAGCATTTT

abundance: .
v_gene: TRBV20-1
d_gene: TRBD1
j_gene: TRBJ2-3
CDR3aa: CSAGFRDRADTQYF
CDR3nt: TGCAGTGCAGGGTTCCGGGACAGGGCAGATACGCAGTATTTT

abundance: .
v_gene: TRBV2
d_gene: TRBD2
j_gene: TRBJ2-3
CDR3aa: CASSGSGGISTDTQYF
CDR3nt: TGTGCCAGCAGTGGAAGCGGGGGTATTAGCACAGATACGCAGTATTTT

abundance: once
v_gene: TRBV20-1
d_gene: TRBD2
j_gene: TRBJ2-1
CDR3aa: CSARVLERGGRSEQFF
CDR3nt: TGCAGTGCTAGGGTGCTGGAGCGGGGGGGCCGTAGTGAGCAGTTCTTC

abundance: .
v_gene: TRBV7-2
d_gene: TRBD2
j_gene: TRBJ2-1
CDR3aa: CASSPQGRLAGVEQFF
CDR3nt: TGTGCCAGCAGCCCGCAGGGAAGACTAGCGGGAGTAGAGCAGTTCTTC

abundance: .
v_gene: TRBV12-3/TRBV12-4
d_gene: TRBD1
j_gene: TRBJ1-5
CDR3aa: CASGQGANQPQHF
CDR3nt: TGTGCCAGTGGACAGGGAGCAAATCAGCCCCAGCATTTT

abundance: many
v_gene: TRBV7-2
d_gene: .
j_gene: TRBJ2-1
CDR3aa: CASSLVPYNEQFF
CDR3nt: TGTGCCAGCAGCTTAGTTCCGTACAATGAGCAGTTCTTC

abundance: few
v_gene: TRBV12-3/TRBV12-4
d_gene: .
j_gene: TRBJ2-2
CDR3aa: CASSFEGYTGELFF
CDR3nt: TGTGCCAGCAGTTTTGAGGGATACACCGGGGAGCTGTTTTTT

abundance: few
v_gene: TRBV12-3/TRBV12-4
d_gene: .
j_gene: TRBJ1-1
CDR3aa: CASSYWGGLDTEAFF
CDR3nt: TGTGCCAGCAGTTATTGGGGTGGTTTGGACACTGAAGCTTTCTTT

abundance: few
v_gene: TRBV5-1
d_gene: TRBD1
j_gene: TRBJ2-1
CDR3aa: CASSLAGQGVNEQFF
CDR3nt: TGCGCCAGCAGCTTGGCGGGACAGGGGGTCAATGAGCAGTTCTTC

abundance: .
v_gene: TRBV5-1
d_gene: TRBD1
j_gene: TRBJ2-1
CDR3aa: CASGSQGAFHNEQFF
CDR3nt: TGCGCCAGCGGCTCCCAGGGGGCTTTCCACAATGAGCAGTTCTTC